These 29 T cell receptor beta chains were sequenced from one sample in a study of cytomegalovirus exposure and HLA in healthy donors. PCR primers comprised 60 Vbeta and 13 Jbeta primers. The assay was immunoSEQ multiplex PCR, and TCRdb's table has in-frame clones only and misses some. The table records approximately 140,000 clones, around 78% of them present only once. Sequencing was carried out using PBMCs. Every receptor here comes from a woman aged 45 to 65 in good health and CMV-seronegative.

The chain joins TRBV5-1 to TRBJ2-1; TRBD1 is a possible D gene (6 bases). V lost 4 bases and J lost 9, with 14 bases in between. Germline V gene sequence: CDR1 SGHRS, CDR2 YFSETQ. The CDR3 runs 13 residues. CDR3 loop: CASSTDSWGEQFF. CDR3 nucleotides: TGCGCCAGCAGCACGGACAGTTGGGGTGAGCAGTTCTTC.

The chain has TRBV10-3 and TRBJ2-5; the match to TRBD2 covers 13 bases. J lost 3 bases, V lost 10 bases, and 2 bases had no gene match. Germline CDR1 and CDR2: ENHRY and SYGVKD. The CDR3 totals 13 residues. For the CDR3, the DNA is TGTGCCACCGGACTAGCGGGAGAAGAGACCCAGTACTTC. Its translation is CATGLAGEETQYF.

The rearrangement links TRBV6-1 to TRBJ1-2, with TRBD1 matching 7 bases. Germline V gene data show CDR1 as MNHNS and CDR2 as SASEGT. V lost 6 bases, J lost 8 bases, and 9 bases stayed unmatched. This CDR3 has 13 amino acids. CDR3 coding DNA: TGTGCCAGCAGGCGGGACAGCGAGAGCGGCTACACCTTC. As protein: CASRRDSESGYTF.

The rearrangement uses TRBV7-6 and TRBJ2-7, with a possible D match to TRBD2 (5 bases). Germline V gene sequence: CDR1 SGHVS, CDR2 FNYEAQ. This CDR3 is 14 amino acids long. Trimming pared 5 bases from V and 1 base from J, leaving 12 bases between. The CDR3: CASSHYGGSYEQYV. CDR3 nucleotides: TGTGCCAGCAGCCACTATGGCGGGTCCTACGAGCAGTACGTC.

The chain links TRBV18 to TRBJ1-1; 10 bases match TRBD1. Trimming took 3 bases from V and 0 from J; bases not matched to a gene: 4. Germline lookup yields CDR1 KGHSH and CDR2 LQKENI. This CDR3 has 16 amino acids. CDR3 in amino acids: CASSPRQGALNTEAFF. The CDR3 DNA reads as TGTGCCAGCTCACCCCGACAGGGGGCGTTGAACACTGAAGCTTTCTTT.

This clone was detected a few times. The rearrangement joins TRBV29-1 to TRBJ1-1, with D unclear. The ends were cut back, 0 bases at V and 0 bases at J, with 5 bases in the middle. This CDR3 is 13 amino acids long. Germline CDR1 SQVTM, CDR2 ANQGSEA. Here the CDR3 reads CSVEEGLNTEAFF. CDR3 sequence (DNA): TGCAGCGTTGAAGAGGGCTTGAACACTGAAGCTTTCTTT.

The rearrangement links TRBV5-6 to TRBJ1-1; TRBD1 agrees at 9 bases. The germline V gene has CDR1 SGHDT and CDR2 YYEEEE. The CDR3 runs 17 residues. Trimming at V came to 0 bases and at J to 1 base, leaving 7 bases not matched to a gene. Here the CDR3 reads CASSLEWDRASNTEAFF. The DNA for the CDR3 is TGTGCCAGCAGCTTGGAGTGGGACAGGGCGTCGAACACTGAAGCTTTCTTT. The full variable domain, in which reference TRBV5-6 and TRBJ1-1 provide the parts outside the CDR3, is DAGVTQSPTHLIKTRGQQVTLRCSPKSGHDTVSWYQQALGQGPQFIFQYYEEEERQRGNFPDRFSGHQFPNYSSELNVNALLLGDSALYLCASSLEWDRASNTEAFFGQGTRLTVV.

This rearrangement joins TRBV5-4 to TRBJ2-5; 7 positions agree with TRBD2. Trimming removed 2 bases from V and 4 bases from J; junction bases left unmatched: 8. The CDR3 spans 15 residues. Germline CDR1 and CDR2: SGHNT and YYREEE (reference sequence). CDR3 DNA sequence: TGTGCCAGCAGCTTAATATGGCGGGAGCGAGAGACCCAGTACTTC. It is translated as CASSLIWRERETQYF.

J is TRBJ2-7 and V is TRBV7-3; D is ambiguous. The V end was cut by 5 bases, the J end by 3 bases, with 20 bases between. The CDR3 length is 16 residues. The germline CDR1 and CDR2 sequences are SGHTA and FQGTGA. The CDR3 loop reads CASSPLSNPRDYEQYF. DNA of the CDR3: TGTGCCAGCAGCCCCTTGTCTAACCCTCGTGACTACGAGCAGTACTTC.

This chain joins TRBV5-4 and TRBJ2-5, with D perhaps TRBD1 (5 bases). The germline gives CDR1 SGHNT, CDR2 YYREEE (reference sequence). Trimming took off 3 bases at V and 6 bases at J, with 12 bases between the two ends. CDR3 length equals 13 residues. This CDR3 is CASSWPREQTQYF. The CDR3 DNA reads TGTGCCAGCAGCTGGCCCAGGGAACAGACCCAGTACTTC.

For the CDR3, the DNA is TGCGCCAGCAGCCAAGGGGGTGGACTTACCTCTGGAAACACCATATATTTT. Translated, it gives CASSQGGGLTSGNTIYF. V and J are TRBV4-3 and TRBJ1-3; D is undetermined. Germline V gene lookup returns CDR1 LGHNA and CDR2 YSLEER. This CDR3 region has 17 residues. V lost 1 base to trimming and J lost 0 bases, with 13 bases between them.

CDR3 sequence reads: CASSPGTGPYEQYF. The CDR3 DNA sequence: TGTGCCAGCAGTCCCGGGACAGGGCCCTACGAGCAGTACTTC. This chain joins TRBV6-5 and TRBJ2-7; 9 bases are shared with TRBD1. The CDR3 loop spans 14 amino acids. CDR1 and CDR2 (germline): MNHEY, SVGAGI. The trim removed 5 bases at V and 2 bases at J, leaving 4 bases unmatched.

This clone was seen only once. The chain uses TRBV6-5 and TRBJ2-3; possibly TRBD2 for D (6 bases). Looked up from germline, CDR1 is MNHEY and CDR2 is SVGAGI. This CDR3 spans 16 amino acids. V dropped 2 bases and J dropped 5 bases, with 17 bases sitting between them. The CDR3 nucleotides are TGTGCCAGCAGTTACCAGGGCGGGAAGGTTCGAGATACGCAGTATTTT. Its translation is CASSYQGGKVRDTQYF.

This clone was seen more than once but under ten times. This sequence joins TRBV5-1 and TRBJ2-1; the D gene is possibly TRBD2 (5 bases). The germline V and J ends were trimmed by 0 bases and 5 bases, with 12 bases remaining between them. This CDR3 is 15 amino acids long. The germline V gene has CDR1 SGHRS and CDR2 YFSETQ. CDR3 in DNA: TGCGCCAGCAGCTTGGTCCTAGCCTGGGACAATGAGCAGTTCTTC. Its translation: CASSLVLAWDNEQFF.

This clone occurred a few times. The rearrangement joins TRBV6-1 to TRBJ2-6; no clear D gene. V was trimmed by 1 base and J by 3 bases, leaving 4 bases between them. The CDR3 extends over 14 amino acids. Germline V gene lookup returns CDR1 MNHNS and CDR2 SASEGT. The CDR3 nucleotides read TGTGCCAGCAGTGAAGACTTTGGGGCCAACGTCCTGACTTTC. Translated, it gives CASSEDFGANVLTF.

This clone was seen only once. The rearrangement joins TRBV4-3 to TRBJ2-5, with D perhaps TRBD1 (5 bases). The DNA matches TRBJ2-7 better at its end, which makes the J call doubtful. The CDR3 contains 15 residues. Germline V gene sequence: CDR1 LGHNA, CDR2 YSLEER. In DNA form, the CDR3 reads TGCGCCAGCAGCCAAAGCACGACAGTGAACCACGAGCAGTACTTC. Translation gives CASSQSTTVNHEQYF.

The gene calls are TRBV9 and TRBJ2-1, with D maybe TRBD1 (6 bases). Germline-derived CDR1 and CDR2 are SGDLS and YYNGEE. The V and J ends lost 2 bases and 8 bases respectively, with 17 bases between them. The CDR3 has 15 amino acids. In DNA form, the CDR3 reads TGTGCCAGCAGCGTTAATTGGGGGTCAGGGGATGAGCAGTTCTTC. Its translation is CASSVNWGSGDEQFF. Full variable domain (missing parts from reference TRBV9 and TRBJ2-1): DSGVTQTPKHLITATGQRVTLRCSPRSGDLSVYWYQQSLDQGLQFLIQYYNGEERAKGNILERFSAQQFPDLHSELNLSSLELGDSALYFCASSVNWGSGDEQFFGPGTRLTVL.

CDR3 coding DNA: TGTGCCAGCACCCGGGGAGTAGCAAGGACCGGGGAGCTGTTTTTT. Its translation is CASTRGVARTGELFF. The rearrangement links TRBV6-5 to TRBJ2-2, with a tentative D call TRBD2 (5 bases). V was shortened by 7 bases and J by 5 bases, with 17 bases between the two germline ends. The CDR3 is 15 residues long. Germline V gene lookup returns CDR1 MNHEY and CDR2 SVGAGI.

The chain is built from TRBV6-5 and TRBJ2-1; 7 nucleotides align to TRBD1. The CDR3 has 15 amino acids. V gave up 6 bases and J gave up 8 bases; unmatched junction bases: 13. The V gene's germline CDR1 is MNHEY and CDR2 SVGAGI. Here the CDR3 reads CASRNSFDRADEQFF. Written as DNA, the CDR3 is TGTGCCAGCAGGAACTCCTTCGACAGGGCGGATGAGCAGTTCTTC.

The rearrangement joins TRBV6-1 to TRBJ2-3; D uncertain. Trimming shortened V by 3 bases and J by 6 bases, and 10 bases separated the two germline ends. In germline, CDR1 is MNHNS, CDR2 SASEGT. The length of the CDR3 is 13 residues. The CDR3: CASSDREMDTQYF. The CDR3 DNA is TGTGCCAGCAGTGACCGAGAAATGGATACGCAGTATTTT.

This chain joins TRBV4-3 and TRBJ1-5; 9 positions match TRBD1. CDR1 LGHNA and CDR2 YSLEER come from the germline V gene. V lost 6 bases to trimming and J lost 6 bases; unmatched junction nucleotides: 12. CDR3 length: 16 residues. The DNA for the CDR3 is TGCGCCAGCAGTCCCGGCACCCGGGACAGGGTTCAGCCCCAGCATTTT. Its translation is CASSPGTRDRVQPQHF.

This clone has only one observation. The rearrangement uses TRBV27 and TRBJ1-5, with D tentatively TRBD1 (5 bases). V shed 5 bases and J shed 2 bases, with 19 bases lying between them. Germline V gives CDR1 MNHEY, CDR2 SMNVEV (reference sequence). The CDR3 runs 17 residues. The CDR3 sequence is CASSRGGAGVGNQPQHF. CDR3 in DNA: TGTGCCAGCAGTCGTGGGGGAGCGGGGGTTGGCAATCAGCCCCAGCATTTT.

The J gene is TRBJ2-7, the V gene TRBV5-4, with 10 bases lining up with TRBD2. Germline CDR1 SGHNT, CDR2 YYREEE (reference sequence). The V segment lost 5 bases and the J segment 2 bases; nucleotides outside the gene matches: 7. This CDR3 spans 15 amino acids. The CDR3 loop is CASSSRTSGTYEQYF. Written as DNA, the CDR3 is TGTGCCAGCAGTTCACGGACTAGCGGTACCTACGAGCAGTACTTC.

CDR3 loop: CASSTGTGVSGYGYTF. The CDR3 bases are TGTGCCAGCAGCACCGGGACAGGGGTTTCGGGCTATGGCTACACCTTC. The chain recombines TRBV9 with TRBJ1-2; 10 bases line up with TRBD1. CDR1 SGDLS and CDR2 YYNGEE come from the germline V gene. With 4 bases clipped from V and 4 bases from J, the junction kept 10 bases outside the gene matches. CDR3 length equals 16 residues.

The chain combines TRBV27 with TRBJ1-1, with 10 bases identical to TRBD1. CDR3 length equals 15 residues. The trim removed 2 bases at V and 10 bases at J, leaving 10 bases unmatched. Germline values: CDR1 MNHEY, CDR2 SMNVEV (reference sequence). The CDR3 bases are TGTGCCAGCAGTTTAGATATGCCGGACAGGGGGGGAGCTTTCTTT. This sequence encodes CASSLDMPDRGGAFF.

This clone showed up just a few times. The chain is built from TRBV12-5 and TRBJ2-3, with 7 bases that match TRBD2. The CDR3 runs 13 residues. CDR1 is LGHNT, CDR2 FRNRAP, per germline. With V trimmed by 5 bases and J by 6 bases, 5 bases remained unmatched. The CDR3 DNA reads as TGTGCTAGTGGTCCCGGGGAGGGTGATACGCAGTATTTT. Its protein product is CASGPGEGDTQYF.

The rearrangement joins TRBV4-3 to TRBJ2-7, with 9 bases fitting TRBD2. V trimming: 0 bases; J trimming: 0 bases; junction bases outside the gene matches: 6. The CDR3 length is 17 residues. Germline-derived CDR1 and CDR2 are LGHNA and YSLEER. DNA of the CDR3: TGCGCCAGCAGCCAAGATGGGGCTAGCGGGAACTCCTACGAGCAGTACTTC. It codes for CASSQDGASGNSYEQYF.

The chain employs TRBV19 and TRBJ2-4; the match to TRBD2 covers 10 bases. The V gene end was trimmed by 5 bases and the J gene end by 3 bases; junction bases not matched to a gene: 1. The CDR3 length is 14 residues. In germline, CDR1 is LNHDA, CDR2 SQIVND (reference sequence). The CDR3 is CASSPSGSKNIQYF. The CDR3, as DNA: TGTGCCAGTAGTCCTAGCGGGAGCAAAAACATTCAGTACTTC.

This chain uses TRBV19 with TRBJ2-4; no clear D. V was pared by 3 bases and J by 1 base, with 16 bases between. The CDR3 extends over 17 amino acids. Germline assignment: CDR1 LNHDA and CDR2 SQIVND (reference sequence). CDR3 protein: CASSMRLPTGAKNIQYF. CDR3 DNA: TGTGCCAGTAGTATGCGGCTTCCCACCGGGGCCAAAAACATTCAGTACTTC.